The 16 T cell receptor beta chains given below trace back to one sample, sequenced in a study of T-cell memory formation after mild COVID-19. TCRdb re-derived calls from the 5' RACE reads in MiXCR, one entry per CDR3 protein. The data show roughly 550,000 distinct CDR3 sequences, roughly 22% seen once. The specimen was PBMCs or a T cell subset sorted from them (not recorded which). The receptors shown here come from an adult woman who had mild COVID-19 (a few samples of this study predate the infection). Cell type and time point are not known.

This clonotype has ten or more counts. V and J are TRBV5-1 and TRBJ2-7; possible D gene TRBD1, 6 bases. V was pared by 4 bases and J by 5 bases, with 19 bases between. CDR1 is SGHRS, CDR2 YFSETQ, per germline. The CDR3 consists of 15 residues. This CDR3 is CASSRGPGVFNEQYF. The DNA for the CDR3 is TGCGCCAGCAGCCGGGGTCCAGGGGTATTCAACGAGCAGTACTTC. The variable domain in full, with the rest retrieved from reference TRBV5-1 and TRBJ2-7, is KAGVTQTPRYLIKTRGQQVTLSCSPISGHRSVSWYQQTPGQGLQFLFEYFSETQRNKGNFPGRFSGRQFSNSRSEMNVSTLELGDSALYLCASSRGPGVFNEQYFGPGTRLTVT.

This chain joins TRBV7-9 and TRBJ1-1; 8 positions agree with TRBD1. The CDR3 loop spans 16 amino acids. Germline V gene sequence: CDR1 SEHNR, CDR2 FQNEAQ (reference sequence). The junction had 9 bases not matched to a gene; V was cut back by 6 bases and J by 0 bases. CDR3 loop: CASRSARTGMNTEAFF. The DNA of the CDR3 is TGTGCCAGCAGGTCAGCCCGGACAGGGATGAACACTGAAGCTTTCTTT.

This clonotype came up many times. This chain's CDR3 is CASGRAGGFIDEQYF. The CDR3 nucleotides read TGCGCCAGCGGCCGCGCCGGGGGGTTCATCGACGAGCAGTACTTC. The J gene is TRBJ2-7, the V gene TRBV5-1; 7 bases agree with TRBD2. V dropped 7 bases and J dropped 5; count of bases not matched to a gene: 15. This CDR3 has 15 residues. The germline gives CDR1 SGHRS, CDR2 YFSETQ. Supplemented by reference TRBV5-1 and TRBJ2-7, the full variable domain reads KAGVTQTPRYLIKTRGQQVTLSCSPISGHRSVSWYQQTPGQGLQFLFEYFSETQRNKGNFPGRFSGRQFSNSRSEMNVSTLELGDSALYLCASGRAGGFIDEQYFGPGTRLTVT.

This chain links TRBV4-1 with TRBJ2-3; D ambiguous. Germline V lookup: CDR1 MGHRA, CDR2 YSYEKL. The V and J ends lost 2 bases and 0 bases respectively, with 12 bases between them. The CDR3 is 16 residues long. The CDR3 is CASSQPTPFSTDTQYF. The CDR3 DNA reads TGCGCCAGCAGCCAACCTACACCCTTCAGCACAGATACGCAGTATTTT.

This clonotype has only a few counts. DNA of the CDR3: TGTGCCAGCAGTTTAGCGGTCCTGGGCGTTGAAGCTTTCTTT. This codes for CASSLAVLGVEAFF. V gene TRBV12-3 or TRBV12-4 combines with J gene TRBJ1-1; D remains ambiguous. V was pared by 0 bases and J by 7 bases, with 12 bases between. The CDR3 runs 14 residues.

This clonotype was seen more than once but under ten times. The gene calls are TRBV7-9 and TRBJ2-4; 7 nucleotides align to TRBD1. From germline, CDR1 is SEHNR and CDR2 FQNEAQ (reference sequence). Germline trimming cut 3 bases from V and 9 bases from J; bases unmatched to any gene: 11. The CDR3 has 15 residues. The CDR3 coding sequence is TGTGCCAGCAGCTTTCATACCGGGACAGTAGGCATTCAGTACTTC. This gives the protein CASSFHTGTVGIQYF.

This clonotype was counted only a few times. The V call is TRBV10-3, the J call TRBJ1-1; D is unresolved. The V and J ends lost 0 bases and 8 bases respectively, with 7 bases between them. CDR1 is ENHRY and CDR2 is SYGVKD in the germline V gene. This CDR3 has 12 amino acids. Here the CDR3 DNA reads TGTGCCATCAGTGAGTCTGAGGTGGAAGCTTTCTTT. It codes for CAISESEVEAFF.

The chain is built from TRBV11-1 and TRBJ2-1; 8 bases match TRBD2. CDR1 and CDR2 (germline): SGHAT, FQDESV (reference sequence). The CDR3 runs to 19 residues. J was trimmed by 3 bases and V by 4 bases; bases with no gene match: 17. CDR3 sequence: CASSSSRSGGHQVYNEQFF. DNA for the CDR3: TGTGCCAGCAGCTCCTCGAGGAGCGGGGGCCATCAGGTCTACAATGAGCAGTTCTTC.

The chain combines TRBV5-1 with TRBJ2-7; TRBD1 is a possible D gene (5 bases). This CDR3 region has 13 residues. CDR1 SGHRS and CDR2 YFSETQ come from the germline V gene. Trimming stripped 4 bases from V and 2 bases from J, with 10 bases between. The CDR3, as DNA: TGCGCCAGCAGCGACCAGGGTCCCTACGAGCAGTACTTC. It encodes CASSDQGPYEQYF.

The rearrangement joins TRBV29-1 to TRBJ1-1; D is unresolved. Germline V lookup: CDR1 SQVTM, CDR2 ANQGSEA. V was cut by 5 bases and J by 1 base, with 8 bases left in between. The CDR3 consists of 12 residues. Here the CDR3 DNA reads TGCAGCGTTCACTCAGCGAACACTGAAGCTTTCTTT. This gives the protein CSVHSANTEAFF. Using reference TRBV29-1 and TRBJ1-1 for the parts outside the CDR3, the full variable domain is SAVISQKPSRDICQRGTSLTIQCQVDSQVTMMFWYRQQPGQSLTLIATANQGSEATYESGFVIDKFPISRPNLTFSTLTVSNMSPEDSSIYLCSVHSANTEAFFGQGTRLTVV.

This chain uses TRBV7-3 with TRBJ1-1; 8 positions agree with TRBD1. V gave up 3 bases and J gave up 5 bases; unmatched junction bases: 2. CDR1 is SGHTA and CDR2 is FQGTGA in the germline V gene. This CDR3 has 13 residues. The CDR3 DNA is TGTGCCAGCAGCTTGGACAGGGAAACTGAAGCTTTCTTT. Its translation: CASSLDRETEAFF.

This clonotype was counted a few times. The V call is TRBV27, the J call TRBJ1-5; 9 nucleotides line up with TRBD1. V shed 4 bases and J 9 bases; nucleotides not matched to a gene: 10. The CDR3 totals 15 residues. Germline assignment: CDR1 MNHEY and CDR2 SMNVEV (reference sequence). CDR3 DNA sequence: TGTGCCAGCAGTTCCCAGAGGGGACAGGGAAGGCCCCAGCATTTT. Translated, it gives CASSSQRGQGRPQHF.

This clonotype was counted between two and nine times. The chain uses TRBV7-8 and TRBJ1-2; 11 bases fit TRBD1. This CDR3 contains 14 residues. Germline V lookup: CDR1 SGHVS, CDR2 FQNEAQ. The J segment lost 8 bases and the V segment lost 4 bases, leaving 6 bases of the junction unmatched. The CDR3 spells CASSSGDRGWGYTF. CDR3 bases: TGTGCCAGCAGCTCCGGGGACAGGGGGTGGGGCTACACCTTC.

This clonotype came up a few times. V usage is TRBV4-1 and J usage is TRBJ2-2, with D unclear. The germline V gene has CDR1 MGHRA and CDR2 YSYEKL. The CDR3 is 15 amino acids. V lost 1 base and J 6 bases, leaving 12 bases between the germline ends. The CDR3 DNA follows: TGCGCCAGCAGCCAAGTCTCCGTATCGGCCGGGGAGCTGTTTTTT. Its translation is CASSQVSVSAGELFF.

The chain joins TRBV14 to TRBJ1-5; maybe TRBD1 (6 bases). Germline CDR1 SGHDN, CDR2 FVKESK. CDR3 size: 17 residues. Trimming removed 4 bases at V and 6 bases at J, with 22 bases between. CDR3 coding DNA: TGTGCCAGCAGCCTTTCGCCTCAGGGGCCCCGGGGTCAGCCCCAGCATTTT. Its translation: CASSLSPQGPRGQPQHF.

This sequence joins TRBV20-1 and TRBJ2-7; TRBD2 matches at 11 bases. This CDR3 is built from 18 residues. Per germline, CDR1 DFQATT and CDR2 SNEGSKA (reference sequence). Trimming took 1 base from V and 6 from J; bases not matched to a gene: 17. DNA for the CDR3: TGCAGTGCTAGAGCCCTCCTACTAGCGGGAGATTTTCTCTCCGAGCAGTACTTC. Translating it yields CSARALLLAGDFLSEQYF.